The clone carrying this T cell receptor beta chain appeared many times. MiXCR, run by TCRdb on the 5' RACE reads, gives a single entry per CDR3 protein. Of around 250,000 distinct CDR3 sequences detected, roughly 10% appear once; the ten largest clones hold 5.5% to 8%. This sample was taken from a study of CD8 T cells in ankylosing spondylitis. CDR1 is SGDLS, CDR2 YYNGEE, per germline. V dropped 2 bases and J dropped 2; count of bases not matched to a gene: 0. The CDR3 contains 15 residues. The specimen was blood, either unsorted or a sorted T cell fraction (not recorded which). The TCR was taken from a male donor with ankylosing spondylitis or in good health (not recorded which). The genes are TRBV9 and TRBJ1-4; the match to TRBD1 covers 10 bases. CDR3 region: CASSVDRGTNEKLFF. CDR3 sequence (DNA): TGTGCCAGCAGCGTGGACAGGGGGACTAATGAAAAACTGTTTTTT.